One sample yielded the 19 T cell receptor beta chains listed below, sequenced in a study of spatial heterogeneity in lung cancer (dated 2019 in TCRdb). Receptors were amplified or captured by 5' RACE. The sample was run on a NextSeq 500. TCRdb passed the public sequencing reads through fastp at Q25 and MiXCR, retaining productive beta sequences. Rows with a matching CDR3 protein are joined into one entry that keeps the most common DNA and genes. Recorded for this sample are 7,500 to 9,500 distinct CDR3 sequences; around 5.5% of them occurred a single time. The biggest ten clones account for about 24% of the sample. Read against the paper, the sample's time point label means: sample taken at primary tumor resection. The antigens of these receptors remain unknown. The study at large found these results: The tumor nonsynonymous mutation count correlated with the number of expanded alpha and beta TCRs within the tumor.

The sample was lung tumor tissue, taken at surgery. These receptors were collected from a female donor with early-stage non-small cell lung cancer.

This clonotype is deemed large. This chain joins TRBV7-2 and TRBJ2-1; 7 nucleotides agree with TRBD1. This CDR3 comprises 15 residues. Unmatched junction bases numbered 1, after V lost 1 base and J lost 1 base. CDR1 is SGHTA, CDR2 FQGNSA, per germline. This CDR3 is CASSLDRGSYNEQFF. CDR3 bases: TGTGCCAGCAGCTTAGACAGGGGTTCCTACAATGAGCAGTTCTTC.

This clonotype showed up many times. The chain employs TRBV2 and TRBJ1-5; TRBD1 agrees at 8 bases. The CDR3 has 14 amino acids. CDR1 and CDR2 from the germline V gene are SNHLY and FYNNEI. With V trimmed by 5 bases and J by 5 bases, 5 bases remained unmatched. The CDR3 DNA follows: TGTGCCAGCAGTATTAACAGGGGGGATCAGCCCCAGCATTTT. It codes for CASSINRGDQPQHF.

This clonotype was observed many times. V and J are TRBV9 and TRBJ1-4; D not resolved. Trimming stripped 2 bases from V and 6 bases from J, with 14 bases between. The CDR3 is 15 amino acids. Germline-derived CDR1 and CDR2 are SGDLS and YYNGEE. CDR3 sequence (DNA): TGTGCCAGCAGCGTTGACGGGGAGGTGGATGAAAAACTGTTTTTT. Its protein is CASSVDGEVDEKLFF.

This clonotype was seen many times. V usage is TRBV7-6 and J usage is TRBJ2-1; 10 bases match TRBD2. CDR1 and CDR2 (germline): SGHVS, FNYEAQ. The CDR3 consists of 16 residues. Losses at the gene ends were 4 bases for V and 7 bases for J; bases not matched to a gene: 10. CDR3 protein: CASSSGAGGASNEQFF. The CDR3 coding sequence is TGTGCCAGCAGCTCAGGAGCGGGAGGGGCCTCTAATGAGCAGTTCTTC.

There are many counts of this clonotype. The V and J genes are TRBV9 and TRBJ2-2; D is perhaps TRBD2 (6 bases). Between the trimmed V and J ends, which lost 7 bases and 4 bases, there was a span of 14 bases. There are 14 residues in the CDR3. CDR1 and CDR2 (germline): SGDLS, YYNGEE. The CDR3 region is CASPRLGGTGELFF. In DNA form, the CDR3 reads TGTGCCAGCCCACGACTAGGAGGCACCGGGGAGCTGTTTTTT.

This clonotype showed up many times. The rearrangement uses TRBV12-3 or TRBV12-4 and TRBJ2-1, with 9 positions matching TRBD1. This CDR3 region has 15 residues. The ends lost 7 bases at V and 4 bases at J; junction bases unmatched: 8. DNA of the CDR3: TGTGCCAGCATTCCATACAGGGGGCCTTACAATGAGCAGTTCTTC. Translating it yields CASIPYRGPYNEQFF.

By frequency in the sample, this clonotype is medium-sized (0.01 to 0.1%). The V gene is TRBV13, the J gene TRBJ1-2; no reliable D call. Germline V gene lookup returns CDR1 PRHDT and CDR2 FYEKMQ (reference sequence). The CDR3 is made up of 16 amino acids. Between the trimmed V and J ends, which lost 5 bases and 2 bases, there was a span of 18 bases. The CDR3 DNA is TGTGCCAGCAGCACCAAAAGCAGAGCGACAAACTATGGCTACACCTTC. It yields the protein CASSTKSRATNYGYTF.

This clonotype was found many times. This chain connects TRBV7-2 to TRBJ2-5; D is unresolved. This CDR3 spans 12 amino acids. CDR1 and CDR2 from the germline V gene are SGHTA and FQGNSA. Trimming left V 6 bases short and J 2 bases short, with 7 bases between. The CDR3 loop reads CASSRQQETQYF. In DNA, the CDR3 is TGTGCCAGCAGTCGGCAGCAAGAGACCCAGTACTTC.

By its share, this clonotype is medium-sized (0.01 to 0.1%). This sequence joins TRBV10-3 and TRBJ2-3; perhaps TRBD2 as D (6 bases). Trimming removed 0 bases from V and 8 bases from J, with 15 bases in between. Germline CDR1 reads ENHRY; CDR2 reads SYGVKD. The CDR3 consists of 15 residues. CDR3 sequence reads: CAISESARLDGTQYF. The CDR3 nucleotides are TGTGCCATCAGTGAGTCTGCTAGACTAGATGGTACGCAGTATTTT.

In its sample, this clonotype ranks as medium-sized. The V gene is TRBV5-1, the J gene TRBJ2-1; 8 bases align to TRBD2. There are 15 residues in the CDR3. J lost 3 bases, V lost 2 bases, and 4 bases had no gene match. The germline V gene has CDR1 SGHRS and CDR2 YFSETQ. The CDR3 region has the DNA TGCGCCAGCAGCTTAACAACTAGCGGCTACAATGAGCAGTTCTTC. As protein: CASSLTTSGYNEQFF.

This clonotype is labeled medium-sized. The CDR3 coding sequence is TGCGCCAGCAGCCAAACCCGACAGGGCCCCTACGAGCAGTACTTC. Translated, it gives CASSQTRQGPYEQYF. The genes are TRBV4-3 and TRBJ2-7, with 7 bases identical to TRBD1. Germline V gene lookup returns CDR1 LGHNA and CDR2 YSLEER. The CDR3 is made up of 15 amino acids. After removal of 2 bases from V and 2 bases from J, the junction contained 6 bases not matched to a gene.

This clonotype is medium-sized (0.01 to 0.1%) in the sample. V and J are TRBV4-2 and TRBJ2-7; D call uncertain. V was cut by 1 base and J by 5 bases, with 15 bases left in between. There are 15 residues in the CDR3. In germline, CDR1 is LGHNA, CDR2 YNFKEQ. The CDR3 DNA sequence: TGTGCCAGCAGCCAAGTTTCTACACCGATTGACGAGCAGTACTTC. This codes for CASSQVSTPIDEQYF.

To note about this clonotype: A much more abundant neighbour one base away suggests this may be a read error. The chain recombines TRBV11-1 with TRBJ1-6; D call uncertain. Germline CDR1 reads SGHAT; CDR2 reads FQDESV (reference sequence). The CDR3 spans 13 residues. CDR3 in DNA: TGTGCCAGCAGCCCCGTTTGGAATTCATCCCTCCACTTT. Encoded protein: CASSPVWNSSLHF.

This clonotype was seen repeatedly, ten times or more. The genes are TRBV20-1 and TRBJ2-5; unclear D gene. The CDR3 has 10 amino acids. V shed 4 bases and J shed 5 bases, with 5 bases lying between them. Germline lookup yields CDR1 DFQATT and CDR2 SNEGSKA (reference sequence). CDR3 sequence (DNA): TGCAGTGCTACTTGGGAGACCCAGTACTTC. It encodes CSATWETQYF.

This clonotype was seen only a few times. This CDR3 is CASSLEEGSYEQYF. The CDR3, as DNA: TGTGCCAGCAGCTTAGAAGAAGGGTCCTACGAGCAGTACTTC. The V and J genes are TRBV7-6 and TRBJ2-7; no reliable D call. The germline V and J ends were trimmed by 1 base and 1 base, with 8 bases remaining between them. The germline gives CDR1 SGHVS, CDR2 FNYEAQ. The CDR3 runs to 14 residues.

The sample holds a few counts of this clonotype. As DNA, the CDR3 is TGTGCCAGCAGTTACGGGACCGTCAATGAGCAGTTCTTC. It is translated as CASSYGTVNEQFF. The V call is TRBV6-5, the J call TRBJ2-1; D assignment may be TRBD1 or TRBD2 (5 bases each). The CDR3 extends over 13 amino acids. CDR1 is MNHEY and CDR2 is SVGAGI in the germline V gene. V was cut by 2 bases and J by 6 bases, with 8 bases left in between.

In this sample, this clonotype turned up many times. The DNA of the CDR3 is TGTGCCAGCAGCTTCGGAGGGGGGAACACTGAAGCTTTCTTT. This sequence encodes CASSFGGGNTEAFF. The genes are TRBV7-2 and TRBJ1-1; D is perhaps TRBD1 (6 bases). The germline V gene encodes CDR1 SGHTA and CDR2 FQGNSA. This CDR3 is built from 14 residues. The V and J ends lost 3 bases and 1 base respectively, with 9 bases between them.

This clonotype has a count of ten or more. This chain joins TRBV19 and TRBJ1-4; tentative D call: TRBD1 (6 bases). This CDR3 has 14 residues. Trimming shortened V by 7 bases and J by 7 bases, and 16 bases separated the two germline ends. Per germline, CDR1 LNHDA and CDR2 SQIVND (reference sequence). In DNA, the CDR3 is TGTGCCAGTACTCCGACAGGCCAAGGTGAAAAACTGTTTTTT. This codes for CASTPTGQGEKLFF.

This clonotype is medium-sized. The chain has TRBV6-2 or TRBV6-3 and TRBJ1-2; possible D gene TRBD1, 6 bases. CDR1 and CDR2 from the germline V gene are MNHEY and SVGEGT. Trimming pared 6 bases from V and 4 bases from J, leaving 18 bases between. The CDR3 runs 15 residues. CDR3 in DNA: TGTGCCAGCAGGACGGGACAAGGATCCACCTATGGCTACACCTTC. It is translated as CASRTGQGSTYGYTF.